This T cell receptor beta chain was recorded in a study of T cells after posttransplantation cyclophosphamide. Trimming removed 0 bases at V and 0 bases at J, with 6 bases between. The CDR3 is 15 residues long. Germline assignment: CDR1 MRHNA and CDR2 SNTAGT. Libraries were prepared by immunoSEQ multiplex PCR; TCRdb keeps only in-frame clonotypes and omits some of them. This table has 42,000 or so clones, roughly 88% appearing once. A marrow graft followed busulfan-fludarabine conditioning, with cyclophosphamide on days +3 and +4. Concerning this clone itself: What it binds is unknown.

General study findings and limits: Donor CD8+ memory clones often dominated recipient blood repertoires at later times. Recipient CMV seropositivity and CMV reactivation strongly tracked TRB clonality.

This clonotype originated in a male patient between 60 and 69 years old who received an allogeneic stem cell transplant from a related donor and was CMV-positive. Some of the T cells may derive from the graft donor. The V call is TRBV6-4, the J call TRBJ2-1; D might be TRBD1 (5 bases). The material was PBMCs, obtained less than 70 days after allogeneic stem cell transplant with posttransplant cyclophosphamide. This chain's CDR3 is CASSDSGDSYNEQFF. The CDR3 DNA is TGTGCCAGCAGTGACTCAGGGGACTCCTACAATGAGCAGTTCTTC.